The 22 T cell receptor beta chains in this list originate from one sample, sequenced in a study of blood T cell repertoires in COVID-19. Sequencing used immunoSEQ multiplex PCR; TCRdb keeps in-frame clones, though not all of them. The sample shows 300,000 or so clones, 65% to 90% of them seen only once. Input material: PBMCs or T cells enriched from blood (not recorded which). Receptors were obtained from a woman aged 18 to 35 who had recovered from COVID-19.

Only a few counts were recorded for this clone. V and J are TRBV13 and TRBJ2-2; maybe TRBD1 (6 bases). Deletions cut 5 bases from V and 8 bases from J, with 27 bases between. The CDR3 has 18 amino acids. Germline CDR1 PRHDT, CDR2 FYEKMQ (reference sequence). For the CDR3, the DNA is TGTGCCAGCAGCGACGTGACGGGCAGGGACACTAGTAGAGGGGAGCTGTTTTTT. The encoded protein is CASSDVTGRDTSRGELFF.

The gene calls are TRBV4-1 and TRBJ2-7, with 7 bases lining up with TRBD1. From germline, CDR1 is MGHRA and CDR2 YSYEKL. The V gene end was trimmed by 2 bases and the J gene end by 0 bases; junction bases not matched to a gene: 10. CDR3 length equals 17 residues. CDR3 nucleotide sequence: TGCGCCAGCAGCCAACAGTATCCGACAGGGAGCTCCTACGAGCAGTACTTC. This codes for CASSQQYPTGSSYEQYF.

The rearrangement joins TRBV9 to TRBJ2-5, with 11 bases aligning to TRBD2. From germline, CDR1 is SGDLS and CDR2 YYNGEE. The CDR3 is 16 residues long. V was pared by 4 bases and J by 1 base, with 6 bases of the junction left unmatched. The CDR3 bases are TGTGCCAGCAGCCAAGGACTAGCGGGCCTCCAAGAGACCCAGTACTTC. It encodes CASSQGLAGLQETQYF.

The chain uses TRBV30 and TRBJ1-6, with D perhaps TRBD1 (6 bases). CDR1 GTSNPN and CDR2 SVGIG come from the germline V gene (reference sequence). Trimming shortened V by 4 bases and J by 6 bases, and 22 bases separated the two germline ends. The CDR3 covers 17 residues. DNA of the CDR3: TGTGCCTGGACAAAGGGGGTCTCCGGGACACTTAATTCACCCCTCCACTTT. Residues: CAWTKGVSGTLNSPLHF.

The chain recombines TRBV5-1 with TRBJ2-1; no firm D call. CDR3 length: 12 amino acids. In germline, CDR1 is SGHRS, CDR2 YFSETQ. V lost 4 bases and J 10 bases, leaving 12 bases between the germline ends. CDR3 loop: CASSPGGLEQFF. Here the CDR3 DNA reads TGCGCCAGCAGCCCCGGCGGTTTGGAGCAGTTCTTC.

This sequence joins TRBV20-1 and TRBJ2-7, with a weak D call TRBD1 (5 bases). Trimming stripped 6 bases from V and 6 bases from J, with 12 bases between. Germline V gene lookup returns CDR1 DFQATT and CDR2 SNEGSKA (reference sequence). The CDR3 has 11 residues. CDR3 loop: CSATLTGEQYF. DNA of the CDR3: TGCAGTGCCACGTTAACAGGCGAGCAGTACTTC.

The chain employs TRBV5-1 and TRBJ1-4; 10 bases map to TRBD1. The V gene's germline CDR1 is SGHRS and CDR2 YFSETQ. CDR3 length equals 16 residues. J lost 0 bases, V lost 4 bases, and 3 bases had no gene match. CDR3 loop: CASSLGQGATNEKLFF. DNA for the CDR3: TGCGCCAGCAGCCTTGGACAGGGGGCAACTAATGAAAAACTGTTTTTT.

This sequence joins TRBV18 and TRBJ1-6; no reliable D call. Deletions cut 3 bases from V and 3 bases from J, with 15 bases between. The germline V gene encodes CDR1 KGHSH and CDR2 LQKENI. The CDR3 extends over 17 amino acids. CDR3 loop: CASSPMSTTLYNSPLHF. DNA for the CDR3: TGTGCCAGCTCACCGATGAGTACTACCCTCTATAATTCACCCCTCCACTTT.

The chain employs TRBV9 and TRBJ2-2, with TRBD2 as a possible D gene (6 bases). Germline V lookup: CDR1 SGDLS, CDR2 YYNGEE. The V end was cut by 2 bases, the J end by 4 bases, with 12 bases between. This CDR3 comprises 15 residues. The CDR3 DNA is TGTGCCAGCAGCGTTCGGGAGTGGGTCACCGGGGAGCTGTTTTTT. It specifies CASSVREWVTGELFF.

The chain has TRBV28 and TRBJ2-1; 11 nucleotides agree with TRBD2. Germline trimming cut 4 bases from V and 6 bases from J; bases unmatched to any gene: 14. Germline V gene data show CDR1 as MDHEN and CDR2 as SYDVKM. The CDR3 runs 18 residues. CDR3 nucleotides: TGTGCCAGCAGTTCGGACTACCCCACTAGCGGGAGACGCAATGAGCAGTTCTTC. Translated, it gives CASSSDYPTSGRRNEQFF.

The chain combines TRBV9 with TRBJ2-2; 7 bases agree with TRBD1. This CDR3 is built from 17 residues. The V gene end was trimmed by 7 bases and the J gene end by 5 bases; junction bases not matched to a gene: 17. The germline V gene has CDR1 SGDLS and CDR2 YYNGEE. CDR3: CASSRGTGTASTGELFF. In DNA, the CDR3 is TGTGCCAGCTCACGGGGTACCGGGACAGCTTCAACCGGGGAGCTGTTTTTT.

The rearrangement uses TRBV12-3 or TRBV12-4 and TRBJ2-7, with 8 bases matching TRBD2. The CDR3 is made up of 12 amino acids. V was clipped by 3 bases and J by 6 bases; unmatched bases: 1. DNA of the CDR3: TGTGCCAGCAGTTTCGGGACTAGCGAGCAGTACTTC. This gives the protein CASSFGTSEQYF.

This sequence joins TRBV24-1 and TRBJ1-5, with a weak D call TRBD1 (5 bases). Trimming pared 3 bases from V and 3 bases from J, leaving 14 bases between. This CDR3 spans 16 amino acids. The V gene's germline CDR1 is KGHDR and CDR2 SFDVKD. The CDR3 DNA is TGTGCCACCAGTGATACATTGGACAAGATCAATCAGCCCCAGCATTTT. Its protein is CATSDTLDKINQPQHF.

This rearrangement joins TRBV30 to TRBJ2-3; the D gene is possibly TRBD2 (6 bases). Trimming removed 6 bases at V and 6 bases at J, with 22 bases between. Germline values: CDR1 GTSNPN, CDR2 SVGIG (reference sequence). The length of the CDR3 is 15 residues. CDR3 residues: CACPALKGTFDTQYF. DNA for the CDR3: TGTGCCTGCCCCGCCTTAAAGGGGACTTTTGATACGCAGTATTTT. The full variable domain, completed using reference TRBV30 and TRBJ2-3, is SQTIHQWPATLVQPVGSPLSLECTVEGTSNPNLYWYRQAAGRGLQLLFYSVGIGQISSEVPQNLSASRPQDRQFILSSKKLLLSDSGFYLCACPALKGTFDTQYFGPGTRLTVL.

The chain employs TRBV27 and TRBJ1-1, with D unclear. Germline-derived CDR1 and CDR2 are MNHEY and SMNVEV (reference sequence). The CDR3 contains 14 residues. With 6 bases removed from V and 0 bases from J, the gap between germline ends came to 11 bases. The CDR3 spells CASRVEAMNTEAFF. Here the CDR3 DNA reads TGTGCCAGCAGGGTGGAGGCTATGAACACTGAAGCTTTCTTT.

In DNA form, the CDR3 reads TGTGCCAGCTCACCATCCACTAGCTGGCATGAGCAGTTCTTC. Encoded protein: CASSPSTSWHEQFF. This chain uses TRBV18 with TRBJ2-1, with D possibly being TRBD2 (6 bases). This CDR3 comprises 14 residues. Trimming pared 2 bases from V and 8 bases from J, leaving 13 bases between. The germline gives CDR1 KGHSH, CDR2 LQKENI.

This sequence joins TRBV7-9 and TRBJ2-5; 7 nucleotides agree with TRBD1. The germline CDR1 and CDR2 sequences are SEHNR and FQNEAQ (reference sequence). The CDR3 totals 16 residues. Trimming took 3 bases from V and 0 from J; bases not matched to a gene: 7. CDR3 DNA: TGTGCCAGCAGCTTCTCCTCAGGGACAGACCAAGAGACCCAGTACTTC. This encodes CASSFSSGTDQETQYF. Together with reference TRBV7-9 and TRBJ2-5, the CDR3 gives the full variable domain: DTGVSQNPRHKITKRGQNVTFRCDPISEHNRLYWYRQTLGQGPEFLTYFQNEAQLEKSRLLSDRFSAERPKGSFSTLEIQRTEQGDSAMYLCASSFSSGTDQETQYFGPGTRLLVL.

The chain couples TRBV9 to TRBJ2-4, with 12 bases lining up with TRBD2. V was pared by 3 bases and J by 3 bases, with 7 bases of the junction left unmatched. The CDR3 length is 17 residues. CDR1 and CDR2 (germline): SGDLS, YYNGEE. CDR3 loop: CASSATSGGPVKNIQYF. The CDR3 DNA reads TGTGCCAGCAGCGCCACTAGCGGGGGGCCTGTCAAAAACATTCAGTACTTC.

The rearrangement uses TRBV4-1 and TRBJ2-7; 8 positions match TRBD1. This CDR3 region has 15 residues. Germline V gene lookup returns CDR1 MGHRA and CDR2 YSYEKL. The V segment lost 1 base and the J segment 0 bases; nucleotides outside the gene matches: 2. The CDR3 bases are TGCGCCAGCAGCCAAGGGGACAGGCTCTCCTACGAGCAGTACTTC. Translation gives CASSQGDRLSYEQYF.

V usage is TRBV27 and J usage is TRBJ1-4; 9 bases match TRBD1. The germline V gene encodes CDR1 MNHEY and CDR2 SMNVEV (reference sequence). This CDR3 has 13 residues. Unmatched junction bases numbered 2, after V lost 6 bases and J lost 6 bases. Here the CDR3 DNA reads TGTGCCAGCAGGACAGGGGGATATGAAAAACTGTTTTTT. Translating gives CASRTGGYEKLFF.

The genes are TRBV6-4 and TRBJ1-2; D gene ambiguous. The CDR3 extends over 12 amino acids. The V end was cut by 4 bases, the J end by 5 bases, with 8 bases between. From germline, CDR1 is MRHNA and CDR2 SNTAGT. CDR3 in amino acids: CASSGSGYGYTF. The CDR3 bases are TGTGCCAGCAGTGGGTCGGGATATGGCTACACCTTC.

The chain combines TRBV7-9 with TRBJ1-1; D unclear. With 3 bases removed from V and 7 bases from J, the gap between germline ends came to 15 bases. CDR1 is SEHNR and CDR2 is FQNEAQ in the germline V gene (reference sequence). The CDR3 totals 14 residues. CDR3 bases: TGTGCCAGCAGCTTTTACGGGGTTGACTTTGAAGCTTTCTTT. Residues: CASSFYGVDFEAFF.